The next 14 T cell receptor beta chains were all read from a single sample in a study of CD8 T cells in ankylosing spondylitis. One entry per CDR3 protein results from TCRdb running MiXCR on the 5' RACE reads. The sample lists under 170,000 distinct CDR3 sequences; under 45% were seen once. The sequencing sample was made of synovial fluid, either unsorted or a sorted T cell fraction (not recorded which). The receptors derive from a male donor with ankylosing spondylitis.

This clonotype showed up just once. The chain employs TRBV7-6 and TRBJ2-7; 9 nucleotides match TRBD1. Germline trimming cut 4 bases from V and 1 base from J; bases unmatched to any gene: 5. The CDR3 consists of 15 residues. Germline CDR1 is SGHVS and CDR2 is FNYEAQ. The CDR3 sequence: CASSSGQGRSYEQYF. The CDR3 nucleotides read TGTGCCAGCAGCTCAGGACAGGGGAGATCCTACGAGCAGTACTTC.

The chain employs TRBV27 and TRBJ1-2; 7 nucleotides align to TRBD1. V lost 3 bases to trimming and J lost 3 bases; unmatched junction nucleotides: 10. The CDR3 is 16 amino acids. Germline CDR1 and CDR2: MNHEY and SMNVEV (reference sequence). This CDR3 is CASSFSPTGTYYGYTF. The CDR3 DNA is TGTGCCAGCAGTTTTTCCCCGACAGGGACCTACTATGGCTACACCTTC.

The V gene is TRBV7-9, the J gene TRBJ2-1, with 8 bases fitting TRBD2. This CDR3 is 14 amino acids long. V shed 2 bases, J shed 8 bases, and the junction held 5 bases outside the gene matches. Germline loops: CDR1 SEHNR, CDR2 FQNEAQ (reference sequence). The CDR3 reads CASSLTGGAYEQFF. The CDR3 DNA follows: TGTGCCAGCAGCTTAACCGGGGGGGCATATGAGCAGTTCTTC.

This chain uses TRBV10-3 with TRBJ2-7; the D is unclear. V was shortened by 2 bases and J by 3 bases, with 8 bases between the two germline ends. The CDR3 loop spans 13 amino acids. The germline gives CDR1 ENHRY, CDR2 SYGVKD. The CDR3 reads CAISEDRGYEQYF. The CDR3 nucleotides read TGTGCCATCAGTGAGGATCGCGGCTACGAGCAGTACTTC.

CDR3 DNA sequence: TGCGCCAGCAGCTTGGCGGACGACGGATACGAGCAGTACTTC. It encodes CASSLADDGYEQYF. The chain uses TRBV5-1 and TRBJ2-7; no definite D call. The CDR3 consists of 14 residues. Germline values: CDR1 SGHRS, CDR2 YFSETQ. Trimming cost V 0 bases and J 4 bases, with 11 bases left between them.

The V gene is TRBV9, the J gene TRBJ2-7; TRBD1 or TRBD2 may be the D gene (5 bases each). The CDR3 spans 15 residues. V was clipped by 4 bases and J by 2 bases, with 16 bases between them. Germline-derived CDR1 and CDR2 are SGDLS and YYNGEE. CDR3 sequence reads: CASSRTGLRAYEQYF. The CDR3 DNA reads as TGTGCCAGCAGCCGCACGGGGCTGCGGGCCTACGAGCAGTACTTC.

This clonotype was seen ten or more times. This sequence joins TRBV28 and TRBJ2-2, with 10 bases aligning to TRBD2. The CDR3 is made up of 16 amino acids. Unmatched junction bases numbered 8, after V lost 5 bases and J lost 5 bases. Germline V CDR1 and CDR2: MDHEN, SYDVKM. DNA of the CDR3: TGTGCCAGCAGTGGTCTAGCGGGAGAAGGTACCGGGGAGCTGTTTTTT. Protein product: CASSGLAGEGTGELFF.

The gene calls are TRBV12-3 or TRBV12-4 and TRBJ2-7; D ambiguous. This CDR3 is built from 13 residues. V lost 3 bases and J lost 0, with 6 bases in between. CDR3: CASSFRISYEQYF. The DNA of the CDR3 is TGTGCCAGCAGTTTTAGGATCTCCTACGAGCAGTACTTC.

This clonotype was counted between two and nine times. The J gene is TRBJ2-1, the V gene TRBV27, with TRBD2 matching 9 bases. Germline V gene data show CDR1 as MNHEY and CDR2 as SMNVEV (reference sequence). The CDR3 consists of 17 residues. The trim removed 0 bases at V and 2 bases at J, leaving 5 bases unmatched. The CDR3 sequence: CASSLSIAGVAYNEQFF. The CDR3 DNA is TGTGCCAGCAGTTTATCGATAGCGGGAGTTGCCTACAATGAGCAGTTCTTC.

This sequence joins TRBV5-1 and TRBJ2-7; the D gene could be TRBD1 or TRBD2 (6 bases each). The CDR3 has 15 amino acids. Germline V gene sequence: CDR1 SGHRS, CDR2 YFSETQ. The ends were cut back, 2 bases at V and 6 bases at J, with 18 bases in the middle. CDR3: CASSFYRDGGGEQYF. The CDR3, as DNA: TGCGCCAGCAGCTTCTACCGGGACGGGGGCGGCGAGCAGTACTTC. Full variable domain (rest looked up from reference TRBV5-1 and TRBJ2-7): KAGVTQTPRYLIKTRGQQVTLSCSPISGHRSVSWYQQTPGQGLQFLFEYFSETQRNKGNFPGRFSGRQFSNSRSEMNVSTLELGDSALYLCASSFYRDGGGEQYFGPGTRLTVT.

The chain uses TRBV7-9 and TRBJ2-1; D might be TRBD2 (6 bases). CDR3 size: 11 residues. Germline CDR1 reads SEHNR; CDR2 reads FQNEAQ (reference sequence). The CDR3 DNA reads TGTGTTAGCGGCTCCTACAATGAGCAGTTCTTC. Amino acid sequence: CVSGSYNEQFF.

The chain links TRBV4-2 to TRBJ1-4; no definite D call. Looked up from germline, CDR1 is LGHNA and CDR2 is YNFKEQ. Trimming cost V 1 base and J 5 bases, with 14 bases left between them. The CDR3 is 16 residues long. The CDR3 nucleotides read TGTGCCAGCAGCCAAGGTTGGGGTCGCGGGAATGAAAAACTGTTTTTT. Translating gives CASSQGWGRGNEKLFF.

The chain is built from TRBV12-3 or TRBV12-4 and TRBJ2-5; no reliable D call. The CDR3 totals 15 residues. V dropped 3 bases and J dropped 8 bases, with 19 bases sitting between them. CDR3 DNA sequence: TGTGCCAGCAGTTTTAGAAGAATGTGGCGCGGAACCCAGTACTTC. Protein: CASSFRRMWRGTQYF.

The chain carries TRBV7-8 and TRBJ1-4, with D perhaps matching TRBD1 (5 bases). Germline V gives CDR1 SGHVS, CDR2 FQNEAQ. The CDR3 covers 17 residues. Trimming removed 2 bases from V and 1 base from J, with 14 bases in between. The CDR3 spells CASSLQGSGGTNEKLFF. Written as DNA, the CDR3 is TGTGCCAGCAGCTTACAGGGATCTGGGGGAACTAATGAAAAACTGTTTTTT.